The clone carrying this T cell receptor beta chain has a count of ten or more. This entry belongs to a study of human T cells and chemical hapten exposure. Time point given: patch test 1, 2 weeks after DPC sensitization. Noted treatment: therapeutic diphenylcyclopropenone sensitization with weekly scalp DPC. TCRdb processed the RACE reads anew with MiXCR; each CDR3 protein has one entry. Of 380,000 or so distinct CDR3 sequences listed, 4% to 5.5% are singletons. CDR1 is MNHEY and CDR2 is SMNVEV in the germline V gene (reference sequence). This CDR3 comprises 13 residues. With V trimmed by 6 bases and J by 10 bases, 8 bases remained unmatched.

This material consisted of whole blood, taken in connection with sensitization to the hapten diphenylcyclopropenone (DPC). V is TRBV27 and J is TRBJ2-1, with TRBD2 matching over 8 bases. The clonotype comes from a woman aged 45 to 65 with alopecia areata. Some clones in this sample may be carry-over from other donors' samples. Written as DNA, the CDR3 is TGTGCCAGCAGCCCGCGGACTAGCAACGAGCAGTTCTTC. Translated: CASSPRTSNEQFF.